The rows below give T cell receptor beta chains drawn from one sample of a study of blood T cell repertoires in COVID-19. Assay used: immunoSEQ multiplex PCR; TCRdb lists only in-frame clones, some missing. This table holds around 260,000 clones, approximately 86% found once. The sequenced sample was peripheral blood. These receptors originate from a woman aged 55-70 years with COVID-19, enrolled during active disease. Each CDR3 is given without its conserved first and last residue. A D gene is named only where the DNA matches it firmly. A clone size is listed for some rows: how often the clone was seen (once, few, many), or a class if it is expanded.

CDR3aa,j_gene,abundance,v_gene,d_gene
SGRSGPRETQY,TRBJ2-5,NA,TRBV29-1,NA
ASSIALAGVFTGELF,TRBJ2-2,NA,TRBV19,TRBD2
ASSDPGGRQEAF,TRBJ1-1,once,TRBV6-1,TRBD1
ASSTGHLTDTQY,TRBJ2-3,few,TRBV6-5,NA
ASRRQGSYGYT,TRBJ1-2,NA,TRBV19,TRBD1
AISTGDRGRGNQPQH,TRBJ1-5,NA,TRBV10-3,TRBD1
ASSLDRVYSPLH,TRBJ1-6,once,TRBV6-5,TRBD1
ASSRDPRAEAF,TRBJ1-1,once,TRBV11-3,NA
ASSIGQGGRDNSPLH,TRBJ1-6,NA,TRBV19,NA
ASSLEPYEQY,TRBJ2-7,NA,TRBV7-9,NA
ASSSQRTRGGELF,TRBJ2-2,few,TRBV11-2,NA
ASTRGQHNYGYT,TRBJ1-2,NA,TRBV6-5,TRBD1
ASSYELYQETQY,TRBJ2-5,NA,TRBV6-6,NA
ASSQDSGGGPYNEQF,TRBJ2-1,NA,TRBV4-3,NA
ASSPGTGSYEQY,TRBJ2-7,NA,TRBV3-1/TRBV3-2,TRBD1
ASSSTKGGSYNEQF,TRBJ2-1,NA,TRBV9,NA
ARSGMGDRGIYEQY,TRBJ2-7,NA,TRBV5-3,TRBD1
ASSLRRVVNEQF,TRBJ2-1,NA,TRBV27,NA
ASRGLAGTDTQY,TRBJ2-3,NA,TRBV19,TRBD2
ASSQARVYNEQF,TRBJ2-1,NA,TRBV18,NA
ASSPNGQPNTGELF,TRBJ2-2,NA,TRBV6-6,NA
AWSVQGSDTQY,TRBJ2-3,NA,TRBV30,NA
ASSRTATYEQY,TRBJ2-7,NA,TRBV19,NA
SASLFGHNSNQPQH,TRBJ1-5,once,TRBV20-1,NA
ASSHRTDQPQH,TRBJ1-5,few,TRBV4-3,NA
AWNSYRGSTEAF,TRBJ1-1,few,TRBV30,TRBD1
ASSSGTSGYNEQF,TRBJ2-1,NA,TRBV9,TRBD2
ASSEGDYGYT,TRBJ1-2,NA,TRBV19,NA
ATSDPILAGGTDTQY,TRBJ2-3,NA,TRBV24-1,TRBD2
ASTNPPAIPQA,TRBJ2-7,NA,TRBV12-3/TRBV12-4,NA
ASSRGQSNTGELF,TRBJ2-2,NA,TRBV10-1,TRBD1
ASSKQGTSTDTQY,TRBJ2-3,NA,TRBV28,NA
ASRKLAGGFNEQF,TRBJ2-1,NA,TRBV19,TRBD2
ASSLERGNYSPLH,TRBJ1-6,NA,TRBV5-6,NA
ASSAVGLARSYEQY,TRBJ2-7,once,TRBV19,TRBD2
AWGTASHSPLH,TRBJ1-6,NA,TRBV30,TRBD1
AISAGQHAF,TRBJ1-1,NA,TRBV10-3,TRBD1
ASSVVPDISGNTIY,TRBJ1-3,NA,TRBV9,NA
ASSSGKKSDRGNGYT,TRBJ1-2,NA,TRBV5-1,NA
ASSLTGGPESEAF,TRBJ1-1,NA,TRBV7-3,NA
ASSRGQGNQPQH,TRBJ1-5,NA,TRBV28,TRBD1
SVVRADRINNEQF,TRBJ2-1,once,TRBV29-1,NA
ASSLRTSTEQY,TRBJ2-7,NA,TRBV12-3/TRBV12-4,TRBD2
ASRNTGSTEAF,TRBJ1-1,NA,TRBV6-5,NA
ASRGQGAKSEVAF,TRBJ1-1,NA,TRBV28,TRBD1
ASSQDRVNSPLH,TRBJ1-6,NA,TRBV4-3,TRBD1
ASSQEQGAWGNEQF,TRBJ2-1,NA,TRBV19,TRBD1
ASSLAGGNQPQH,TRBJ1-5,once,TRBV5-5,NA
AISETSGSIYEQY,TRBJ2-7,NA,TRBV10-3,TRBD2
ATSGSGGSIYGYT,TRBJ1-2,NA,TRBV15,NA
ASSSGQYYEQY,TRBJ2-7,NA,TRBV28,TRBD1
ASFGIPFTGGFGGELF,TRBJ2-2,NA,TRBV9,TRBD1
ASRAQTGQNQPQH,TRBJ1-5,NA,TRBV6-5,TRBD1
SANRESYGYT,TRBJ1-2,few,TRBV29-1,NA